The 21 T cell receptor beta chains below come from one sample, sequenced in a study of T cell responses to AZD1222 COVID-19 vaccine. Some clones are missing from TCRdb's copy, which holds only in-frame ones; the method was immunoSEQ multiplex PCR. The sample contains some 190,000 clones, around nine tenths of which appear only once. Sequencing used peripheral blood, obtained on day 0 of AZD1222 vaccination. Receptor source: an adult in good health.

The rearrangement uses TRBV4-2 and TRBJ2-3; 15 bases are shared with TRBD2. This CDR3 spans 16 amino acids. From germline, CDR1 is LGHNA and CDR2 YNFKEQ. J lost 4 bases, V lost 1 base, and 0 bases had no gene match. The CDR3 is CASSQGTSGGADTQYF. DNA of the CDR3: TGTGCCAGCAGCCAAGGGACTAGCGGGGGGGCAGATACGCAGTATTTT.

The chain has TRBV30 and TRBJ1-4; D gene ambiguous. This CDR3 comprises 14 residues. Per germline, CDR1 GTSNPN and CDR2 SVGIG (reference sequence). V gave up 0 bases and J gave up 4 bases, with 9 bases separating them. The CDR3 DNA reads as TGTGCCTGGAGTGTATTTGAAGTTAATGAAAAACTGTTTTTT. Translating gives CAWSVFEVNEKLFF.

The gene calls are TRBV30 and TRBJ1-1; no reliable D call. Germline V gene data show CDR1 as GTSNPN and CDR2 as SVGIG (reference sequence). The CDR3 sequence is 13 residues long. The V gene lost 3 bases and the J gene lost 0 bases, with 8 bases spanning the gap. Here the CDR3 reads CAWRRTLNTEAFF. CDR3 nucleotides: TGTGCCTGGAGGAGAACACTGAACACTGAAGCTTTCTTT. Full variable domain (remainder filled in from reference TRBV30 and TRBJ1-1): SQTIHQWPATLVQPVGSPLSLECTVEGTSNPNLYWYRQAAGRGLQLLFYSVGIGQISSEVPQNLSASRPQDRQFILSSKKLLLSDSGFYLCAWRRTLNTEAFFGQGTRLTVV.

This rearrangement joins TRBV30 to TRBJ2-2, with a weak D call TRBD1 (6 bases). This CDR3 is 16 amino acids long. Germline CDR1 is GTSNPN and CDR2 is SVGIG (reference sequence). With 1 base removed from V and 3 bases from J, the gap between germline ends came to 15 bases. The CDR3 nucleotides are TGTGCCTGGAGTGATATATCGACAGGCGACACCGGGGAGCTGTTTTTT. Encoded protein: CAWSDISTGDTGELFF.

The chain is built from TRBV9 and TRBJ2-1; the match to TRBD2 covers 8 bases. J lost 1 base, V lost 4 bases, and 4 bases had no gene match. Germline V lookup: CDR1 SGDLS, CDR2 YYNGEE. The CDR3 runs 15 residues. The CDR3 here is CASSLSGGSYNEQFF. The DNA for the CDR3 is TGTGCCAGCAGCCTGAGCGGGGGATCCTACAATGAGCAGTTCTTC.

The J gene is TRBJ1-5, the V gene TRBV6-2 or TRBV6-3; D may be TRBD1 (5 bases). Germline V gene sequence: CDR1 MNHEY, CDR2 SVGEGT. V was clipped by 3 bases and J by 5 bases, with 8 bases between them. CDR3 size: 13 residues. CDR3 sequence: CASSYTGYQPQHF. CDR3 bases: TGTGCCAGCAGTTATACAGGCTATCAGCCCCAGCATTTT.

This clone was recorded only once. The chain is built from TRBV5-1 and TRBJ2-2, with D unclear. Germline assignment: CDR1 SGHRS and CDR2 YFSETQ. V was clipped by 0 bases and J by 1 base, with 10 bases between them. This CDR3 contains 16 residues. DNA of the CDR3: TGCGCCAGCAGCTTGGCTTTAGCAGAGAACACCGGGGAGCTGTTTTTT. Protein product: CASSLALAENTGELFF.

This clone was counted once. The chain is built from TRBV24-1 and TRBJ2-3; D is undetermined. CDR1 is KGHDR, CDR2 SFDVKD, per germline. Trimming removed 2 bases at V and 5 bases at J, with 4 bases between. The CDR3 has 12 residues. CDR3 sequence: CATSDYLDTQYF. The CDR3 DNA reads TGTGCCACCAGTGATTATCTAGATACGCAGTATTTT.

V is TRBV7-6 and J is TRBJ2-2; D is possibly TRBD1 (8 bases). The CDR3 spans 16 residues. The V gene lost 5 bases and the J gene lost 5 bases, with 18 bases spanning the gap. Germline CDR1 reads SGHVS; CDR2 reads FNYEAQ. CDR3 bases: TGTGCCAGCAGCCCAAGGACAGGGAGGGGTACCGGGGAGCTGTTTTTT. Translating gives CASSPRTGRGTGELFF.

The rearrangement links TRBV7-8 to TRBJ1-2; D is perhaps TRBD1 (5 bases). V was clipped by 5 bases and J by 4 bases, with 23 bases between them. This CDR3 has 17 residues. The V gene's germline CDR1 is SGHVS and CDR2 FQNEAQ. CDR3 residues: CASSRSGGEPPGYGYTF. The CDR3 nucleotides read TGTGCCAGCAGCCGCTCCGGAGGGGAGCCTCCTGGCTATGGCTACACCTTC.

The rearrangement joins TRBV6-5 to TRBJ1-4; a possible D gene is TRBD1 (5 bases). The CDR3 is 13 amino acids. Germline CDR1 MNHEY, CDR2 SVGAGI. V was clipped by 5 bases and J by 8 bases, with 12 bases between them. The CDR3 here is CASSPGGDEKLFF. The CDR3 DNA follows: TGTGCCAGCAGTCCAGGTGGGGACGAAAAACTGTTTTTT.

The chain employs TRBV11-3 and TRBJ1-5, with D maybe TRBD1 (5 bases). Germline V gene sequence: CDR1 SGHNT, CDR2 YENEEA. The CDR3 is 15 amino acids. V was shortened by 6 bases and J by 6 bases, with 18 bases between the two germline ends. The CDR3 DNA reads TGTGCCAGCAGTCGACTCGTCAGGGCGCCTCAGCCCCAGCATTTT. This sequence encodes CASSRLVRAPQPQHF.

This clone was observed once. The V gene is TRBV4-3, the J gene TRBJ2-5, with 9 bases matching TRBD2. The CDR3 extends over 18 amino acids. V trimming: 0 bases; J trimming: 2 bases; junction bases outside the gene matches: 10. From germline, CDR1 is LGHNA and CDR2 YSLEER. The CDR3: CASSQEWVAGDPQETQYF. CDR3 DNA sequence: TGCGCCAGCAGCCAAGAGTGGGTAGCGGGGGACCCTCAAGAGACCCAGTACTTC.

This clone was seen just once. The rearrangement joins TRBV5-1 to TRBJ2-7; 7 nucleotides match TRBD1. The CDR3 runs 14 residues. Germline CDR1 is SGHRS and CDR2 is YFSETQ. J lost 3 bases, V lost 0 bases, and 3 bases had no gene match. The DNA for the CDR3 is TGCGCCAGCAGCTTGGGGGGACAGTACTACGAGCAGTACTTC. It codes for CASSLGGQYYEQYF. Full variable domain (missing parts from reference TRBV5-1 and TRBJ2-7): KAGVTQTPRYLIKTRGQQVTLSCSPISGHRSVSWYQQTPGQGLQFLFEYFSETQRNKGNFPGRFSGRQFSNSRSEMNVSTLELGDSALYLCASSLGGQYYEQYFGPGTRLTVT.

The chain is built from TRBV11-2 and TRBJ2-1; D gene unclear. The CDR3 covers 15 residues. Germline lookup yields CDR1 SGHAT and CDR2 FQNNGV. The V gene lost 4 bases and the J gene lost 6 bases, with 16 bases spanning the gap. The CDR3 coding sequence is TGTGCCAGCAGCTCGCGACTCCTCACCCTCAATGAGCAGTTCTTC. The encoded protein is CASSSRLLTLNEQFF. Combining the CDR3 with reference TRBV11-2 and TRBJ2-1 gives the whole variable domain EAGVAQSPRYKIIEKRQSVAFWCNPISGHATLYWYQQILGQGPKLLIQFQNNGVVDDSQLPKDRFSAERLKGVDSTLKIQPAKLEDSAVYLCASSSRLLTLNEQFFGPGTRLTVL.

This clone was seen a few times. CDR3 sequence (DNA): TGCGCCAGCAGTCCGACGGCAGATGAAAAACTGTTTTTT. It yields the protein CASSPTADEKLFF. The gene calls are TRBV10-1 and TRBJ1-4; D unresolved. CDR1 WNHNN and CDR2 SYGVQD come from the germline V gene (reference sequence). The CDR3 length is 13 residues. V was trimmed by 5 bases and J by 6 bases, leaving 10 bases between them.

The rearrangement joins TRBV5-1 to TRBJ1-1; tentative D call: TRBD1 (5 bases). The germline V gene has CDR1 SGHRS and CDR2 YFSETQ. The CDR3 runs to 13 residues. V lost 2 bases and J 5 bases, leaving 10 bases between the germline ends. CDR3 sequence reads: CASSFRVGTEAFF. The CDR3 bases are TGCGCCAGCAGCTTCAGGGTTGGTACTGAAGCTTTCTTT. Full variable domain (missing parts from reference TRBV5-1 and TRBJ1-1): KAGVTQTPRYLIKTRGQQVTLSCSPISGHRSVSWYQQTPGQGLQFLFEYFSETQRNKGNFPGRFSGRQFSNSRSEMNVSTLELGDSALYLCASSFRVGTEAFFGQGTRLTVV.

CDR3 amino acids: CASSLFTGIDSPLHF. CDR3 nucleotides: TGTGCCAGCAGCTTGTTCACGGGAATTGATTCACCCCTCCACTTT. The chain uses TRBV7-6 and TRBJ1-6; no clear D gene. Trimming removed 3 bases from V and 8 bases from J, with 14 bases in between. The length of the CDR3 is 15 residues. CDR1 and CDR2 from the germline V gene are SGHVS and FNYEAQ.

This sequence joins TRBV3-1 (or the pseudogene TRBV3-2) and TRBJ2-3; D might be TRBD2 (5 bases). Germline values: CDR1 LGHDT, CDR2 YNNKEL (reference sequence). Trimming left V 3 bases short and J 0 bases short, with 10 bases between. This CDR3 is 15 amino acids long. CDR3 in amino acids: CASSQVTGSTDTQYF. The CDR3, as DNA: TGTGCCAGCAGCCAGGTGACGGGAAGCACAGATACGCAGTATTTT.

The chain uses TRBV7-9 and TRBJ1-3, with D perhaps matching TRBD1 (5 bases). The CDR3 has 16 residues. CDR1 and CDR2 (germline): SEHNR, FQNEAQ (reference sequence). Trimming pared 2 bases from V and 0 bases from J, leaving 11 bases between. The CDR3 coding sequence is TGTGCCAGCAGCTTACGGACACCAGTCTCTGGAAACACCATATATTTT. Encoded protein: CASSLRTPVSGNTIYF.

The CDR3 sequence is CASSKAAPDGGNEQYF. In DNA form, the CDR3 reads TGTGCCAGCAGCAAAGCCGCCCCGGACGGTGGGAACGAGCAGTACTTC. The chain recombines TRBV21-1 with TRBJ2-7. TRBV21-1 is given as a pseudogene. The CDR3 spans 16 residues.